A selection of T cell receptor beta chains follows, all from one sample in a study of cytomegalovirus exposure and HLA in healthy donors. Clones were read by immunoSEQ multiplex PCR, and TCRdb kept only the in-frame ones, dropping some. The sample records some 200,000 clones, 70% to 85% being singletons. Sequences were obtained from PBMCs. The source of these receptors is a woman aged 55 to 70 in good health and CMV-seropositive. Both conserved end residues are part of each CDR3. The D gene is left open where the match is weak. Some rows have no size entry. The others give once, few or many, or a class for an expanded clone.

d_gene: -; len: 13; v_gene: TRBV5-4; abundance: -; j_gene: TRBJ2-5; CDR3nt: TGTGCCAGCAGCTTGTACCAGGGTGAGACCCAGTACTTC; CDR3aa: CASSLYQGETQYF
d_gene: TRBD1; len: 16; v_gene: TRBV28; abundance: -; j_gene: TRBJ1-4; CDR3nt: TGTGCCAGCAGTTCCCCCGCGACAGGGACTAATGAAAAACTGTTTTTT; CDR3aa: CASSSPATGTNEKLFF
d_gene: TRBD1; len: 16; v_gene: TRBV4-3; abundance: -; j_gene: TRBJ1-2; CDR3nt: TGCGCCAGCAGCCCTGTCCCGGGACAGGGGGCTTATGGCTACACCTTC; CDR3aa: CASSPVPGQGAYGYTF
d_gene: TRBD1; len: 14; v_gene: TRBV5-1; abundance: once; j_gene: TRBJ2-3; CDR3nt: TGCGCCAGCAGCCAGACAGGGCCCACAGATACGCAGTATTTT; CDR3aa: CASSQTGPTDTQYF
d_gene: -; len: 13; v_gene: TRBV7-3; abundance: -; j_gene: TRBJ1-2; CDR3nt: TGTGCCAGCAGCCCGGGACAAACGTACTTATCCTCCTTC; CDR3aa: CASSPGQTYLSSF
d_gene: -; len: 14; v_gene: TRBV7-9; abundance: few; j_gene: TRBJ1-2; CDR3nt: TGTGCCAGCAGCCCGACCGGGACAAGGATCGGCTACACCTTC; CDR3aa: CASSPTGTRIGYTF
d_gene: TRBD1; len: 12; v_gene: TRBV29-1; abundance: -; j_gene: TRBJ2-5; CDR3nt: TGCAGCGTACTACAGGGGTTCGAGACCCAGTACTTC; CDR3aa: CSVLQGFETQYF
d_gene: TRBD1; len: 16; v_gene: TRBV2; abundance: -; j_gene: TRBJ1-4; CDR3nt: TGTGCCAGCAGTGGAGCAACCGGGACAGGGGTGGAAAAACTGTTTTTT; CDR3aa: CASSGATGTGVEKLFF
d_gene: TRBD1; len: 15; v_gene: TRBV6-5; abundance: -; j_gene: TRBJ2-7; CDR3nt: TGTGCCAGCAGTTACTCAGGGGGCCGAGGTTACGAGCAGTACTTC; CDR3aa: CASSYSGGRGYEQYF
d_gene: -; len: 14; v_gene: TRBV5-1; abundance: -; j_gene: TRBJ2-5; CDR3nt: TGCGCCAGCAGCAAGGACAGCCTCGGAGAGACCCAGTACTTC; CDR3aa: CASSKDSLGETQYF
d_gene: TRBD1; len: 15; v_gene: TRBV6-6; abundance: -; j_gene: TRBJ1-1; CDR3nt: TGTGCCAGCAGTCCCCTATCTTGGACAGGGTCAGGCGCTTTCTTT; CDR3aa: CASSPLSWTGSGAFF
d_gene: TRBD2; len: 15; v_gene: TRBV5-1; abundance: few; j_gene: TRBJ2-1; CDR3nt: TGCGCCAGCAGCTTAAGACTAGCAGGGAGCAATGAGCAGTTCTTC; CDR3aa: CASSLRLAGSNEQFF
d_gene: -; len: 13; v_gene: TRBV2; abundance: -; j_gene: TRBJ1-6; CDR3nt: TGTGCCAGCAGTGAAGCGCTAAACTCACCCCTCCACTTT; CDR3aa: CASSEALNSPLHF
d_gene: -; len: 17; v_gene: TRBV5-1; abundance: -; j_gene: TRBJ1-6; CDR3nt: TGCGCCAGCAGCTTATGGACAGCCAGCTCCTATAATTCACCCCTCCACTTT; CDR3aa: CASSLWTASSYNSPLHF
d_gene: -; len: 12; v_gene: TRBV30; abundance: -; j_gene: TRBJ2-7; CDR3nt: TGTGCCTGGAGTGGGTCAGGCAACGAGCAGTACTTC; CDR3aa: CAWSGSGNEQYF
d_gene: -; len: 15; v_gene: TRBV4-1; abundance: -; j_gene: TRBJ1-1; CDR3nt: TGCGCCAGCAGCCAAGGGGACATCATGAACACTGAAGCTTTCTTT; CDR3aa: CASSQGDIMNTEAFF
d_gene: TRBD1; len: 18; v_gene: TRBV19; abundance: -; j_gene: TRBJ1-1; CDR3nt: TGTGCCAGTAGTGCTCTCTACCCACTGGGACAGGGCGACACTGAAGCTTTCTTT; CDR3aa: CASSALYPLGQGDTEAFF
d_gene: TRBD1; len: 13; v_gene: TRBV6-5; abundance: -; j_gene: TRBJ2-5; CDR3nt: TGTGCCAGCAGGGACAGGGATAAAGAGACCCAGTACTTC; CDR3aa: CASRDRDKETQYF
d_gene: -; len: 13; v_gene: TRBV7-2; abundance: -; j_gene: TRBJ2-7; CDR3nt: TGTGCCAGCAGCCACCGGACAGACTACGAGCAGTACTTC; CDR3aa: CASSHRTDYEQYF
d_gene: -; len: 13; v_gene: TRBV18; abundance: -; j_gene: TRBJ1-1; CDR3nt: TGTGCCAGCCGCGTAGGGGAGAACACTGAAGCTTTCTTT; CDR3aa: CASRVGENTEAFF
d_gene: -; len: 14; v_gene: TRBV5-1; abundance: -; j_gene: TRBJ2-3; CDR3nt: TGCGCCAGCAGCACCTTTCTAAGCACAGATACGCAGTATTTT; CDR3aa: CASSTFLSTDTQYF
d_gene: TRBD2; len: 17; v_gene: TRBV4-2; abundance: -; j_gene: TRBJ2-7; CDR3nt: TGTGCCAGCAGCCAAGAAGGGCTAGCGGGAAATGCGTACGAGCAGTACTTC; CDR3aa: CASSQEGLAGNAYEQYF
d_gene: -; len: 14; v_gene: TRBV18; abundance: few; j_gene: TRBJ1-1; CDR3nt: TGTGCCAGCTCACACACAGAAGGGAGGACTGAAGCTTTCTTT; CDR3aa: CASSHTEGRTEAFF
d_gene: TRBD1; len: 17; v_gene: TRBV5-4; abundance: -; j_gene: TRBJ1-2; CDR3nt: TGTGCCAGCAGCTTGTTCTCGAGACAGGGATTTAGTGATGGCTACACCTTC; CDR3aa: CASSLFSRQGFSDGYTF
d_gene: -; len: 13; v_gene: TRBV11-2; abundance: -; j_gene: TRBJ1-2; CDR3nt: TGTGCCAGCAGCCTAACGTTGGGGGGTGGCTACACCTTC; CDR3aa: CASSLTLGGGYTF
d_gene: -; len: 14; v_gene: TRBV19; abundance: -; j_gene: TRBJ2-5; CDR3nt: TGTGCCAGTAGTATAGATCATGTACGGGAGACCCAGTACTTC; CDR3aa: CASSIDHVRETQYF
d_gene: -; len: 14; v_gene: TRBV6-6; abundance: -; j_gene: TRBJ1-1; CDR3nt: TGTGCCAGCAGTTACTCTCTTGGAGGTGCTGAAGCTTTCTTT; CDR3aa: CASSYSLGGAEAFF
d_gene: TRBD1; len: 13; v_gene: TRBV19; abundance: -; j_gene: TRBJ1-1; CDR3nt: TGTGCCAGTAGTCCTGGACAGGGCACTGAAGCTTTCTTT; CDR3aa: CASSPGQGTEAFF
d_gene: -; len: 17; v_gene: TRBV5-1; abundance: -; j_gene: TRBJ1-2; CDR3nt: TGCGCCAGCAGCTTGGGGATAGGTGACATACTTAACTATGGCTACACCTTC; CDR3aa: CASSLGIGDILNYGYTF
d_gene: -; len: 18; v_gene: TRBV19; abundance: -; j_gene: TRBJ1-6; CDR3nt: TGTGCCAGTAGTATAATATTCCAGGGCAGCTCCTATAATTCACCCCTCCACTTT; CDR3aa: CASSIIFQGSSYNSPLHF
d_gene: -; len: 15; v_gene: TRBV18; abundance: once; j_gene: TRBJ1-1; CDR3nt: TGTGCCAGCTCACCGGTCTCTGGGGCGGACACTGAAGCTTTCTTT; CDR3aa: CASSPVSGADTEAFF
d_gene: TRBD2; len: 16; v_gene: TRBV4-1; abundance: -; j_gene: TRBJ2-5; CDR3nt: TGCGCCAGCTCGTGGGGGGTTAGCGGGGAGCAAGAGACCCAGTACTTC; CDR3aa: CASSWGVSGEQETQYF
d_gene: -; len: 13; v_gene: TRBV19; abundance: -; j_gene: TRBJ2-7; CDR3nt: TGTGCCAGTAGTCAGGGTGGCGCGGACGAGCAGTACTTC; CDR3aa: CASSQGGADEQYF
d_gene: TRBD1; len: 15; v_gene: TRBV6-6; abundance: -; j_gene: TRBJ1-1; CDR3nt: TGTGCCAGCAGTTACACCGGACAGGGTAACACTGAAGCTTTCTTT; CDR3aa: CASSYTGQGNTEAFF
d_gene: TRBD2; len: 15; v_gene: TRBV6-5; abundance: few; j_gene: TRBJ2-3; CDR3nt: TGTGCCAGCAAGAGGCGGGGGGGCAGTACAGATACGCAGTATTTT; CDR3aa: CASKRRGGSTDTQYF
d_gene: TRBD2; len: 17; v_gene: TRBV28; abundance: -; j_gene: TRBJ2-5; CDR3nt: TGTGCCAGCAGTTTAATACCCCTAGCGGGGGGCCAAGAGACCCAGTACTTC; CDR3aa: CASSLIPLAGGQETQYF
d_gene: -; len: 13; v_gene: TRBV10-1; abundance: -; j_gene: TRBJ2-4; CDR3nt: TGCGCCAGCAGCTGGACAGATCCGGGCATTCAGTACTTC; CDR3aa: CASSWTDPGIQYF
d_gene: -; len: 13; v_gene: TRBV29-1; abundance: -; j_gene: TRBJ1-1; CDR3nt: TGCAGCGTTGTATCGGGATCGAACACTGAAGCTTTCTTT; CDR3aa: CSVVSGSNTEAFF
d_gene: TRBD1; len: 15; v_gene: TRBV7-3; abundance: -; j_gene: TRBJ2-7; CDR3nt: TGTGCCAGCAGCACAGGACAGGGATCTCCCTACGAGCAGTACTTC; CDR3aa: CASSTGQGSPYEQYF
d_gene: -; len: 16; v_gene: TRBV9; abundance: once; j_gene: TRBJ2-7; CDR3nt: TGTGCCAGCAGCGTTGGGGGACACCAAGAGCCCTACGAGCAGTACTTC; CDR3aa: CASSVGGHQEPYEQYF
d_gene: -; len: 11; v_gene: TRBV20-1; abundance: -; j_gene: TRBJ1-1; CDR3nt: TGCAGTGCTATGAGGGGGACTGAAGCTTTCTTT; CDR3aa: CSAMRGTEAFF
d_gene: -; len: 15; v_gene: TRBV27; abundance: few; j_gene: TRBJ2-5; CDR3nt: TGTGCCAGCAGCCCTGGGGGGATTTTCGGGGAGACCCAGTACTTC; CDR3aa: CASSPGGIFGETQYF
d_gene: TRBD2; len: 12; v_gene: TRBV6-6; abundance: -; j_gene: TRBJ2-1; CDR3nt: TGTGCCAGCGGCTCCGGGGGGAATGAGCAGTTCTTC; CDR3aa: CASGSGGNEQFF
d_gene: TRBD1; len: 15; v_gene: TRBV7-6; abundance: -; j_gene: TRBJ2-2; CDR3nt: TGTGCCAGCAGCCGAGGGACAGGACACACCGGGGAGCTGTTTTTT; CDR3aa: CASSRGTGHTGELFF
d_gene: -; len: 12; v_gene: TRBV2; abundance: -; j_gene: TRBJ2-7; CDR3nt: TGTGCCAGCAGTACAGGCCAATTTCAGCAGTACTTC; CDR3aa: CASSTGQFQQYF
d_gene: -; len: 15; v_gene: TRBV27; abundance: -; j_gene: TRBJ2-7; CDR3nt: TGTGCCAGCCAGATCAGGGGCCTCGGACCCTACGAGCAGTACTTC; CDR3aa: CASQIRGLGPYEQYF
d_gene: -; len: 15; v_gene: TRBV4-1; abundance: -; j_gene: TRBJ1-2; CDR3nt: TGCGCCAGCAGCCAAGTCGGCAGACAAAACTATGGCTACACCTTC; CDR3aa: CASSQVGRQNYGYTF
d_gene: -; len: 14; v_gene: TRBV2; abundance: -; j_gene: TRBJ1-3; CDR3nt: TGTGCCAGCAGTGAATGGGGAGCTGGAAACACCATATATTTT; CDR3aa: CASSEWGAGNTIYF
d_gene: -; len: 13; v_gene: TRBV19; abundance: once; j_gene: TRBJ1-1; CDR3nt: TGTGCCAGTAGTATCGCGTATAACACTGAAGCTTTCTTT; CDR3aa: CASSIAYNTEAFF
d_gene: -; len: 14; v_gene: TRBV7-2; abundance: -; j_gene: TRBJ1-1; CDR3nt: TGTGCCAGCAGCGTCATATCGGGAACAGTTGAAGCTTTCTTT; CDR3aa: CASSVISGTVEAFF
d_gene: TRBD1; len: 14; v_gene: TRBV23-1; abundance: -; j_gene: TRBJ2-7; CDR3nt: TGCGCCAGCGGGAACCGGGACAGGGCCTACGAGCAGTACTTC; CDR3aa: CASGNRDRAYEQYF
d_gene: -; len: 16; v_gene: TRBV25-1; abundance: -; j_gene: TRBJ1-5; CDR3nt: TGTGCCAGCAGGGACAGCCGGGAAGTGCGCAATCAGCCCCAGCATTTT; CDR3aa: CASRDSREVRNQPQHF
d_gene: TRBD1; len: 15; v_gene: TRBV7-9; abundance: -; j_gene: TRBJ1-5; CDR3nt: TGTGCCAGCAGCCGGACAGGGGTAGGCGATCAGCCCCAGCATTTT; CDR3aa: CASSRTGVGDQPQHF
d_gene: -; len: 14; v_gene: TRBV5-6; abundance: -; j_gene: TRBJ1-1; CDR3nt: TGTGCCAGCAGCCACTATACGGTGAACACTGAAGCTTTCTTT; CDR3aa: CASSHYTVNTEAFF
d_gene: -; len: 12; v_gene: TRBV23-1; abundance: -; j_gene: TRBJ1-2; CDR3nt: TGCGCCAGCAGGGCACAAAACTATGGCTACACCTTC; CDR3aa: CASRAQNYGYTF
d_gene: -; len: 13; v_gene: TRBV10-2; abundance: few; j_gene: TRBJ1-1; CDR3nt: TGCGCCAGCCGGACGGGAGGCAACCCTGAAGCTTTCTTT; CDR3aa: CASRTGGNPEAFF
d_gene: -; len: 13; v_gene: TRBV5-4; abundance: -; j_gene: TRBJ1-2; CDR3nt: TGTGCCAGCAGCTTGAGGGGAGGGGATGGCTACACCTTC; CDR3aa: CASSLRGGDGYTF
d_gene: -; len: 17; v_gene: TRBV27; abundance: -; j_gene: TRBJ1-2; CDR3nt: TGTGCCAGCAGTTTATATTTTAGGGCAGGGTTTTCCTATGGCTACACCTTC; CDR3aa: CASSLYFRAGFSYGYTF
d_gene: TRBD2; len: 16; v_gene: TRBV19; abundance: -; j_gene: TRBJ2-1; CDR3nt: TGTGCCAGTAGAAGGGGACTAGCGGGATGGGAGGGTGAGCAGTTCTTC; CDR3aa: CASRRGLAGWEGEQFF